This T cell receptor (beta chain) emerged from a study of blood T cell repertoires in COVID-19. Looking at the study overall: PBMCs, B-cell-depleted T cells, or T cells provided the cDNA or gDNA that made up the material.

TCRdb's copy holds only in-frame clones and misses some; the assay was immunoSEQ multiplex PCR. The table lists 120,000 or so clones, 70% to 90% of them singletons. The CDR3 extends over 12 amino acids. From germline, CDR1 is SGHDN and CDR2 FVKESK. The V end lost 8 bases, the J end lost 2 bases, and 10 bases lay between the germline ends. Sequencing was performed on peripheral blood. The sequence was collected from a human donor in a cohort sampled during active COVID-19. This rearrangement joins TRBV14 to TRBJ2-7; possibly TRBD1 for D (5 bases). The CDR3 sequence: CASGDSTYEQYF. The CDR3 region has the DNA TGTGCCAGCGGTGACAGCACCTACGAGCAGTACTTC.